This T cell receptor (beta chain) was identified in a study of blood T cell repertoires in COVID-19. Overall study context: Samples of COVID-19 (acute and convalescent) were obtained from the United States, Italy and Spain.

V was cut by 3 bases and J by 7 bases, with 7 bases left in between. Per the germline V gene, CDR1 is KGHSH and CDR2 is LQKENI. The CDR3 runs to 11 residues. Per the original methods: How many nucleated cells were present was estimated from reference gene primer amplification. Repertoires were generated with immunoSEQ multiplex PCR, while TCRdb's copy carries only in-frame clones and drops some. V and J calls and clone size are those listed in that table; D and trimming were worked out from the DNA. The table includes more than 250,000 clones, 70% to 90% detected once. Clinical history as reported by participants underpinned cohort assignment.

The sequencing sample was made of PBMCs or T cells enriched from blood (not recorded which). This chain connects TRBV18 to TRBJ2-7, with D hard to call. The TCR comes from a woman in her twenties or thirties who had recovered from COVID-19. DNA of the CDR3: TGTGCCAGCTCACCCGCCGGGGAGCAGTACTTC. Its protein is CASSPAGEQYF.